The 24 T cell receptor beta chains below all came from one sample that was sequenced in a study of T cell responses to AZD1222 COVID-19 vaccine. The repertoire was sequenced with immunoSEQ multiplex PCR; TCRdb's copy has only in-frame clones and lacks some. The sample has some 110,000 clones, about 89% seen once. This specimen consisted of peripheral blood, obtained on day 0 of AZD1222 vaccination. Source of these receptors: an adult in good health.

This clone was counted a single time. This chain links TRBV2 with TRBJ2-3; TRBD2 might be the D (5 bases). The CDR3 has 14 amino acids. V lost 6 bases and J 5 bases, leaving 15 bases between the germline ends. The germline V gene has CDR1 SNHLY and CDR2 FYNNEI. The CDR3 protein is CASRSGVVEDTQYF. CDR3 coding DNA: TGTGCCAGCAGATCCGGGGTTGTGGAAGATACGCAGTATTTT.

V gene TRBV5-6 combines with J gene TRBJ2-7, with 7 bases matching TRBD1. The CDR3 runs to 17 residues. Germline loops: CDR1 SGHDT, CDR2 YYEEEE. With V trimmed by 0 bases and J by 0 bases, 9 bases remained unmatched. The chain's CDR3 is CASSLGLPGQSSYEQYF. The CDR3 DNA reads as TGTGCCAGCAGCTTGGGACTCCCGGGACAGAGCTCCTACGAGCAGTACTTC.

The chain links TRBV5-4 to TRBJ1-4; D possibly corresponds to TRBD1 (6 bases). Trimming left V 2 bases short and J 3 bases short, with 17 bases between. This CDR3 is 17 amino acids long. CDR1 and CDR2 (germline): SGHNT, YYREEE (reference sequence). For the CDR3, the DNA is TGTGCCAGCAGCTTAAGTCCGGGGGCCCTCTCTAATGAAAAACTGTTTTTT. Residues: CASSLSPGALSNEKLFF. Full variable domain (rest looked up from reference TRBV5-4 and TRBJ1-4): ETGVTQSPTHLIKTRGQQVTLRCSSQSGHNTVSWYQQALGQGPQFIFQYYREEENGRGNFPPRFSGLQFPNYSSELNVNALELDDSALYLCASSLSPGALSNEKLFFGSGTQLSVL.

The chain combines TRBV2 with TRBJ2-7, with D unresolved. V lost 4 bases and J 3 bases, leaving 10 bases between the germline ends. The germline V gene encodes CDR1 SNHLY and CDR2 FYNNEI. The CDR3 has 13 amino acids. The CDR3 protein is CASSGTQNYEQYF. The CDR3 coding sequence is TGTGCCAGCAGTGGAACACAGAACTACGAGCAGTACTTC.

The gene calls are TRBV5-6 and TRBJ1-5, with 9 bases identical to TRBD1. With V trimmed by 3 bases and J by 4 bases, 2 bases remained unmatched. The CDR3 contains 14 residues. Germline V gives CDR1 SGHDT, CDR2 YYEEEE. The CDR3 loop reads CASSWGQGNQPQHF. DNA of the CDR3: TGTGCCAGCAGCTGGGGACAGGGAAATCAGCCCCAGCATTTT.

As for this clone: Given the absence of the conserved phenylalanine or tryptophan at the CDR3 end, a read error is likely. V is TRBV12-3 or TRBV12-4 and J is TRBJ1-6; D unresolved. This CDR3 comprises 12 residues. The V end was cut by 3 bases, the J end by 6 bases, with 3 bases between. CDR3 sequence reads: CASSFSNSPLHL. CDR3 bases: TGTGCCAGCAGTTTCTCTAATTCACCCCTCCACCTT.

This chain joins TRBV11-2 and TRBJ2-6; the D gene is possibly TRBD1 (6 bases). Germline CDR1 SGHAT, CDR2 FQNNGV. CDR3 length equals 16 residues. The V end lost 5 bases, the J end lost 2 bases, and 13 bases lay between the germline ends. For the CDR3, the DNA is TGTGCCAGCAGCGACCGCCGGGACACTGGGGCCAACGTCCTGACTTTC. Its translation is CASSDRRDTGANVLTF.

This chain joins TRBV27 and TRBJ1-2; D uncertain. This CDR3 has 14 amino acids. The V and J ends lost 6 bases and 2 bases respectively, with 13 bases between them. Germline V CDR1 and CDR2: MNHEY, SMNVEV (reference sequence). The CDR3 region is CASRPSGGNYGYTF. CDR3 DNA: TGTGCCAGCAGGCCCTCCGGCGGGAACTATGGCTACACCTTC.

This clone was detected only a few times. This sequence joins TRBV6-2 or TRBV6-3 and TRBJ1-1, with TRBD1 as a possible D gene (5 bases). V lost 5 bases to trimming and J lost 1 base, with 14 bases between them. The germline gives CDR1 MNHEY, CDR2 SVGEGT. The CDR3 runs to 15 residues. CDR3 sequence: CASSPLGGENTEAFF. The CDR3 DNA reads TGTGCCAGCAGTCCCCTGGGGGGGGAGAACACTGAAGCTTTCTTT.

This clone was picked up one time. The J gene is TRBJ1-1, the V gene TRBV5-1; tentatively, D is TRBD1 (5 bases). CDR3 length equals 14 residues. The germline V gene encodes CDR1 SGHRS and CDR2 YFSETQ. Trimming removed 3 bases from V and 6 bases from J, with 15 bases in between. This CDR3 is CASSSRDLQAEAFF. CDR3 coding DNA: TGCGCCAGCAGCTCCCGGGACCTCCAGGCTGAAGCTTTCTTT.

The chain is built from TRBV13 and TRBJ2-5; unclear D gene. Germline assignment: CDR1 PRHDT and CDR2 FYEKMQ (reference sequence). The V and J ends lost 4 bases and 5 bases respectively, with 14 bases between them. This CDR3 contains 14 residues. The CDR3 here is CASSSRGQRETQYF. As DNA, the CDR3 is TGTGCCAGCAGCTCCCGCGGCCAACGCGAGACCCAGTACTTC.

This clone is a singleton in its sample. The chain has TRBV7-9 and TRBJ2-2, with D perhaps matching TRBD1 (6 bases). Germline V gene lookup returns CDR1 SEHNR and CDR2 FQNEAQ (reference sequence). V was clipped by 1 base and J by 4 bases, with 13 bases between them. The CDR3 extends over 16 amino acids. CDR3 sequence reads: CASSLEVGQFTGELFF. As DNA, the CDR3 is TGTGCCAGCAGCTTAGAAGTGGGACAATTCACCGGGGAGCTGTTTTTT.

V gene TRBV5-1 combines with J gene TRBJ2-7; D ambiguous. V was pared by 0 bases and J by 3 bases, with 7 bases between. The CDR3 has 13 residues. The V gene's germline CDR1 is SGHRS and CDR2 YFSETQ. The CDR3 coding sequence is TGCGCCAGCAGCTTGGGAGAAAACTACGAGCAGTACTTC. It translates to CASSLGENYEQYF.

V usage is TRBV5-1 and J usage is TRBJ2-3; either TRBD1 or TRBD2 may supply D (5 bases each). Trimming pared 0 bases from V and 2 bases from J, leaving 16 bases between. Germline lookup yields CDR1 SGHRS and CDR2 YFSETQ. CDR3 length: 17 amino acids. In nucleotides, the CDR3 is TGCGCCAGCAGCTTGGCACGGATAGTGGGGACCACAGATACGCAGTATTTT. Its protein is CASSLARIVGTTDTQYF.

CDR3 nucleotides: TGTGCCAGTAGTAATGCCCACCAGACAGCCAACACACCAACCGATAACTACAATGAGCAGTTCTTC. It codes for CASSNAHQTANTPTDNYNEQFF. The genes are TRBV19 and TRBJ2-1; weak D call: TRBD1 (5 bases). This CDR3 is built from 22 residues. The V end was cut by 4 bases, the J end by 3 bases, with 34 bases between. The V gene's germline CDR1 is LNHDA and CDR2 SQIVND (reference sequence).

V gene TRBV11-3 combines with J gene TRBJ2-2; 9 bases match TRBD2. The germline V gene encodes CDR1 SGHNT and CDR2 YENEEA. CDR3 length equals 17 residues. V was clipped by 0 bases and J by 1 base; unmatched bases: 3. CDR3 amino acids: CASSLEQAGGNTGELFF. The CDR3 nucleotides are TGTGCCAGCAGCTTAGAACAAGCGGGGGGGAACACCGGGGAGCTGTTTTTT.

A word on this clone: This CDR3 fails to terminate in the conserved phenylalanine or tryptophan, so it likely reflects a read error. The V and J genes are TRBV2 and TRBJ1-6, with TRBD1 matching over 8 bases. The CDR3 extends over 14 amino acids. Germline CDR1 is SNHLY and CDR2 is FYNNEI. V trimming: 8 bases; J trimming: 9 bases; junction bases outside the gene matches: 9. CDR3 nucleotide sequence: TGTGCCAGCGCCTCGACAGGGGTCTCTTCACCCCTCCACCTT. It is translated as CASASTGVSSPLHL.

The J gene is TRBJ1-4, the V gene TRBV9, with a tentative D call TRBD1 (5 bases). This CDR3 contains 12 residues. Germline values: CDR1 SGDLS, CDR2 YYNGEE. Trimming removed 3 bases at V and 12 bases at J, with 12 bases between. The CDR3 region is CASSAWGKELFF. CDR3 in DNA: TGTGCCAGCAGCGCATGGGGGAAAGAACTGTTTTTT. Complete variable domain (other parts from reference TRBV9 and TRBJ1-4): DSGVTQTPKHLITATGQRVTLRCSPRSGDLSVYWYQQSLDQGLQFLIQYYNGEERAKGNILERFSAQQFPDLHSELNLSSLELGDSALYFCASSAWGKELFFGSGTQLSVL.

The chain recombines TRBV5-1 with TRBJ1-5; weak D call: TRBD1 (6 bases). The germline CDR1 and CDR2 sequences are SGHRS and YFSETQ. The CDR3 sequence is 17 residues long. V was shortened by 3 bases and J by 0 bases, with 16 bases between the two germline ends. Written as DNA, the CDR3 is TGCGCCAGCAGCTCCCCCTTAGGGGGTCCTAGCAATCAGCCCCAGCATTTT. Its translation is CASSSPLGGPSNQPQHF.

Here the CDR3 DNA reads TGTGCCAGTAGTATAGGCAGTCCCTCCTACGAGCAGTACTTC. It is translated as CASSIGSPSYEQYF. This chain joins TRBV19 and TRBJ2-7; no firm D call. The V gene lost 1 base and the J gene lost 0 bases, with 7 bases spanning the gap. The CDR3 contains 14 residues. In germline, CDR1 is LNHDA, CDR2 SQIVND (reference sequence).

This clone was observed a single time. CDR3 coding DNA: TGTGCCATCCCGGGACAGGCGCACTCTGGGGCCAACGTCCTGACTTTC. Its translation: CAIPGQAHSGANVLTF. The rearrangement links TRBV10-3 to TRBJ2-6, with TRBD1 matching 8 bases. V shed 8 bases, J shed 0 bases, and the junction held 6 bases outside the gene matches. Germline CDR1 is ENHRY and CDR2 is SYGVKD. This CDR3 has 16 amino acids.

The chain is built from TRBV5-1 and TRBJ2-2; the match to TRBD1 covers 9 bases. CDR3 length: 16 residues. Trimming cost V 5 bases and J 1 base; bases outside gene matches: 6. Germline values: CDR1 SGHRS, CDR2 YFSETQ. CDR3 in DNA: TGCGCCAGCAGAAGGGTGGGACAGGGGAACACCGGGGAGCTGTTTTTT. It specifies CASRRVGQGNTGELFF.

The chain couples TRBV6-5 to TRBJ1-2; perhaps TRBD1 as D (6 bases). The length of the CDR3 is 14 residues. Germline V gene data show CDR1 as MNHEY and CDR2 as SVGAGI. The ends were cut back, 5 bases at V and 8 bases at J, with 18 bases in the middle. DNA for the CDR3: TGTGCCAGCAGTCAGGGTCGGGGGGCGGCAGGCTACACCTTC. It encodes CASSQGRGAAGYTF.

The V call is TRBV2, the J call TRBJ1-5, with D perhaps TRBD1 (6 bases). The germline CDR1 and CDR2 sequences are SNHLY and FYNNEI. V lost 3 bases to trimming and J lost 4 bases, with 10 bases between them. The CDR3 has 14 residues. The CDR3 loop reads CASSEAGVNQPQHF. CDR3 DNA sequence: TGTGCCAGCAGTGAGGCAGGGGTTAATCAGCCCCAGCATTTT.